This passage covers 3 T cell receptor beta chains from one sample sequenced in a study of blood T cell repertoires in COVID-19. Only in-frame clones appear in the TCRdb table, and some are missing; sequencing was by immunoSEQ multiplex PCR. This table has about 260,000 clones, around 90% appearing once. Sequenced sample: peripheral blood. The receptors come from a human donor in a cohort sampled during active COVID-19.

This chain joins TRBV5-1 and TRBJ2-7; 9 nucleotides match TRBD2. Unmatched junction bases numbered 5, after V lost 0 bases and J lost 7 bases. The CDR3 is 14 residues long. CDR1 is SGHRS and CDR2 is YFSETQ in the germline V gene. The CDR3 DNA is TGCGCCAGCAGCTTGGGCGGGGGGGCTAGTGAGCAGTACTTC. This sequence encodes CASSLGGGASEQYF.

The V and J genes are TRBV5-6 and TRBJ1-1; 10 bases match TRBD1. The V gene end was trimmed by 7 bases and the J gene end by 1 base; junction bases not matched to a gene: 7. Germline V gene sequence: CDR1 SGHDT, CDR2 YYEEEE. This CDR3 spans 15 amino acids. The CDR3 DNA reads TGTGCCAGCCCACCTGGGACAGGGGAGAACACTGAAGCTTTCTTT. It translates to CASPPGTGENTEAFF.

The V call is TRBV5-1, the J call TRBJ1-1; 8 bases map to TRBD1. Germline V CDR1 and CDR2: SGHRS, YFSETQ. This CDR3 has 15 amino acids. The V and J ends lost 3 bases and 1 base, in that order; junction bases with no gene match: 5. Written as DNA, the CDR3 is TGCGCCAGCAGCTGGACAGGGCTAACGAACACTGAAGCTTTCTTT. Translating gives CASSWTGLTNTEAFF.